What follows is one T cell receptor beta chain and its context. This sample is drawn from a study of technical replicates of blood from a few donors. The assay was immunoSEQ multiplex PCR, and TCRdb's table has in-frame clones only and misses some. Here the sample spans fewer than 90,000 clones, approximately 90% being singletons. Germline CDR1 is MNHEY and CDR2 is SVGAGI. CDR3 length equals 13 residues. Trimming shortened V by 6 bases and J by 4 bases, and 13 bases separated the two germline ends. This TCR was recovered from a human donor in good health. The chain has TRBV6-5 and TRBJ2-7, with TRBD2 as a possible D gene (6 bases). Sequenced input: T cells isolated from PBMCs. CDR3 in amino acids: CASSGGDGYEQYF. CDR3 DNA: TGTGCCAGCAGCGGGGGAGATGGATACGAGCAGTACTTC.